This T cell receptor (beta chain) is from a study of blood T cell repertoires in COVID-19. About the research overall: PBMCs, B-cell-depleted T cells, or T cells were the source of the cDNA or gDNA that made up the material.

This CDR3 region has 16 residues. Germline CDR1 SGHAT, CDR2 FQNNGV. V shed 1 base, J shed 3 bases, and the junction held 7 bases outside the gene matches. Assay used: immunoSEQ multiplex PCR; TCRdb lists only in-frame clones, some missing. Of 55,000 to 75,000 clones in the sample, around nine tenths were seen once. The V and J genes are TRBV11-2 and TRBJ1-1, with 8 bases aligning to TRBD1. The sequencing sample was made of peripheral blood. The TCR originated in a human donor in a cohort sampled during active COVID-19. The CDR3 spells CASSLAHQGADTEAFF. Written as DNA, the CDR3 is TGTGCCAGCAGCTTAGCTCATCAGGGGGCGGACACTGAAGCTTTCTTT.